These 15 T cell receptor beta chains share one sample of origin, sequenced in a study of regulatory T cells in long-lasting Graves disease. This sample's time point: persistent/refractory GD, antithyroid drugs over 5 years with positive TRAb. TCR sequences were obtained from RNA taken from PBMCs. According to the study, TCR beta libraries were built with iRepertoire HTBI primers and CDR3-region Arm-PCR. TCRdb recomputed calls from the multiplex PCR reads with MiXCR, one row per CDR3 protein. The data contain fewer than 550,000 distinct CDR3 sequences, about a fifth of them seen just once; the ten biggest clones take up roughly 7.1%. The source was peripheral blood mononuclear cells (PBMCs), collected when the disease was refractory, from a patient treated with antithyroid drugs. These receptor sequences come from a female donor with Graves disease.

V and J are TRBV20-1 and TRBJ2-7; 10 positions match TRBD2. J was trimmed by 6 bases and V by 0 bases; bases with no gene match: 5. This CDR3 spans 14 amino acids. Germline CDR1 is DFQATT and CDR2 is SNEGSKA (reference sequence). The CDR3 DNA reads TGCAGTGCTAGAGAAGCGGGAGGGCCGGGCGAGCAGTACTTC. Translation: CSAREAGGPGEQYF.

The chain is built from TRBV27 and TRBJ1-4; TRBD1 matches at 7 bases. Germline assignment: CDR1 MNHEY and CDR2 SMNVEV (reference sequence). Trimming at V came to 5 bases and at J to 2 bases, leaving 5 bases not matched to a gene. The CDR3 has 15 residues. The CDR3 nucleotides read TGTGCCAGCAGTGTAGGGGGCCGGACTAATGAAAAACTGTTTTTT. Its translation is CASSVGGRTNEKLFF.

This clonotype was recorded a few times. The chain is built from TRBV10-1 and TRBJ2-3; D is unresolved. Per the germline V gene, CDR1 is WNHNN and CDR2 is SYGVQD (reference sequence). This CDR3 has 17 amino acids. V was trimmed by 0 bases and J by 1 base, leaving 14 bases between them. CDR3 sequence reads: CASSESKWPSGTDTQYF. The CDR3 DNA is TGCGCCAGCAGTGAGTCGAAGTGGCCGTCGGGCACAGATACGCAGTATTTT.

The V call is TRBV4-2, the J call TRBJ2-5; D ambiguous. Germline CDR1 is LGHNA and CDR2 is YNFKEQ. CDR3 length equals 15 residues. V shed 2 bases and J shed 2 bases, with 12 bases lying between them. CDR3 sequence (DNA): TGTGCCAGCAGCCAACAGTTCACAGAACAAGAGACCCAGTACTTC. It codes for CASSQQFTEQETQYF.

CDR3 sequence (DNA): TGTGCCAGCAGCCAGGACCGTGCAGATACGCAGTATTTT. Encoded protein: CASSQDRADTQYF. This rearrangement joins TRBV12-3 or TRBV12-4 to TRBJ2-3; D gene ambiguous. The CDR3 has 13 residues. V lost 6 bases to trimming and J lost 4 bases, with 11 bases between them.

This clonotype was seen at least ten times. The chain is built from TRBV30 and TRBJ1-1; D is unclear. The V and J ends lost 2 bases and 4 bases respectively, with 8 bases between them. CDR3 length: 12 residues. Germline V gene data show CDR1 as GTSNPN and CDR2 as SVGIG (reference sequence). The CDR3 DNA follows: TGTGCCTGGAGTACCCGGGTCACTGAAGCTTTCTTT. It encodes CAWSTRVTEAFF.

This clonotype was observed at least ten times. J is TRBJ1-4 and V is TRBV20-1; no clear D. Looked up from germline, CDR1 is DFQATT and CDR2 is SNEGSKA (reference sequence). This CDR3 has 14 amino acids. V was clipped by 1 base and J by 1 base, with 7 bases between them. CDR3 in DNA: TGCAGTGCTAGAGTGGCTGAAACTAATGAAAAACTGTTTTTT. It translates to CSARVAETNEKLFF.

This clonotype was picked up a small number of times. This rearrangement joins TRBV5-1 to TRBJ2-5; D call uncertain. Germline CDR1 and CDR2: SGHRS and YFSETQ. V lost 1 base and J lost 5, with 18 bases in between. The CDR3 is 16 amino acids. CDR3 sequence: CASSLQRNPPRETQYF. The CDR3 DNA follows: TGCGCCAGCAGCTTGCAGAGGAACCCCCCACGGGAGACCCAGTACTTC.

This clonotype was seen a handful of times. The genes are TRBV11-3 and TRBJ2-7, with TRBD2 as a possible D gene (5 bases). This CDR3 has 15 amino acids. Germline CDR1 is SGHNT and CDR2 is YENEEA. The germline V and J ends were trimmed by 1 base and 1 base, with 11 bases remaining between them. The CDR3 DNA reads TGTGCCAGCAGCTTAGCTAGCTCAAGTTCCTACGAGCAGTACTTC. The encoded protein is CASSLASSSSYEQYF.

This clonotype was seen more than once but under ten times. This chain uses TRBV4-2 with TRBJ1-1; perhaps TRBD1 as D (5 bases). The CDR3 is made up of 13 amino acids. The V end lost 9 bases, the J end lost 2 bases, and 13 bases lay between the germline ends. Germline CDR1 and CDR2: LGHNA and YNFKEQ. The CDR3 DNA is TGTGCCAGTAGAATGCAGGGTAACACTGAAGCTTTCTTT. This sequence encodes CASRMQGNTEAFF.

This clonotype showed up just a few times. A read error is possible here, since a much larger clone lies one base away. V gene TRBV28 combines with J gene TRBJ2-7; no reliable D call. The CDR3 extends over 17 amino acids. V gave up 3 bases and J gave up 3 bases, with 21 bases separating them. The germline gives CDR1 MDHEN, CDR2 SYDVKM. The CDR3 loop reads CASSFRWNVGRSYEQYF. CDR3 sequence (DNA): TGTGCCAGCAGTTTTAGGTGGAACGTCGGACGGAGCTACGAGCAGTACTTC.

This clonotype occurred many times. The chain is built from TRBV28 and TRBJ1-5; 10 bases fit TRBD1. The V segment lost 10 bases and the J segment 6 bases; nucleotides outside the gene matches: 3. Germline assignment: CDR1 MDHEN and CDR2 SYDVKM. The length of the CDR3 is 12 residues. In DNA form, the CDR3 reads TGTGCCATCGGGACAGGGGCTCAGCCCCAGCATTTT. It specifies CAIGTGAQPQHF.

For this clonotype: The junction and the germline gene differ at one end; a read error may be behind it. The rearrangement links TRBV18 to TRBJ1-1, with D uncertain. Per the germline V gene, CDR1 is KGHSH and CDR2 is LQKENI. The CDR3 is made up of 14 amino acids. CDR3 residues: CASSPERMNTEASF. CDR3 nucleotide sequence: TGTGCCAGCTCACCAGAACGCATGAACACTGAAGCTTCCTTT.

The chain carries TRBV5-1 and TRBJ1-1; a weak D match, TRBD1 (5 bases). Trimming shortened V by 2 bases and J by 6 bases, and 11 bases separated the two germline ends. The CDR3 consists of 13 residues. Germline-derived CDR1 and CDR2 are SGHRS and YFSETQ. The CDR3 reads CASSFGAAAEAFF. The CDR3 region has the DNA TGCGCCAGCAGCTTCGGGGCGGCGGCTGAAGCTTTCTTT.

This clonotype was seen many times. This chain uses TRBV11-2 with TRBJ1-4, with D perhaps matching TRBD1 (5 bases). Trimming took 5 bases from V and 4 from J, leaving 14 bases between them. Germline V CDR1 and CDR2: SGHAT, FQNNGV. This CDR3 is built from 15 residues. The CDR3: CASSPDSGINEKLFF. The CDR3 region has the DNA TGTGCCAGCAGCCCCGACAGCGGAATTAATGAAAAACTGTTTTTT.